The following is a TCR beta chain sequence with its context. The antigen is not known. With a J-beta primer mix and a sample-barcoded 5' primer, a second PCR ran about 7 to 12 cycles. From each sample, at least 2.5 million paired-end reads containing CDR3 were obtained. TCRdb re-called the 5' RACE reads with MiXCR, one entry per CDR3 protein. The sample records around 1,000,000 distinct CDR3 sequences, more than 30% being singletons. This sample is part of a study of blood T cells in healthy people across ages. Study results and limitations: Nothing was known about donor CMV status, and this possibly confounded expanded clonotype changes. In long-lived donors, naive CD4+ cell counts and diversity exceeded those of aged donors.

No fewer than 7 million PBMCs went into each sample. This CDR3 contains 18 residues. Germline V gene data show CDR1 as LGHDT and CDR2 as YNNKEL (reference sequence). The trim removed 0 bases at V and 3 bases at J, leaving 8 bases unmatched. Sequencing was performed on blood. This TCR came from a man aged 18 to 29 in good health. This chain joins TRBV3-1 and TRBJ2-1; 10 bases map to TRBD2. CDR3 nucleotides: TGTGCCAGCAGCCAAGAAGGGCTAGCGGGGGCCTTCTACAATGAGCAGTTCTTC. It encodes CASSQEGLAGAFYNEQFF.